A single sample gave rise to the 26 T cell receptor beta chains below, sequenced in a study of HIV-infected children after antiretroviral therapy interruption. RNA-based 3' RACE libraries used unique molecular identifiers. A single record per CDR3 protein comes from TCRdb applying MiXCR to the 3' RACE reads. The sample carries 40,000 or so distinct CDR3 sequences, around 7% recorded once. Treatment reported: PENTA 11 planned treatment interruption arm or continuous ART arm. The sample in question was CD45RA+ CD4+ T cells from PBMCs, pooled from several time points, obtained from a donor given antiretroviral therapy, either interrupted or continuous. Subset specified: naive CD4+ CD45RA+ CD45RO- T cells. These TCRs come from a pool of human donors with HIV.

This clonotype was counted many times. The gene calls are TRBV7-2 and TRBJ1-5; D not certain. CDR3 length equals 13 residues. V lost 1 base and J 9 bases, leaving 10 bases between the germline ends. Germline V gene data show CDR1 as SGHTA and CDR2 as FQGNSA. CDR3 in amino acids: CASSLDILVPQHF. The CDR3 bases are TGTGCCAGCAGCTTAGACATCCTCGTGCCCCAGCATTTT.

This clonotype turned up a few times. The chain carries TRBV7-9 and TRBJ2-1, with D possibly being TRBD2 (5 bases). The CDR3 sequence is 16 residues long. CDR1 and CDR2 from the germline V gene are SEHNR and FQNEAQ (reference sequence). Trimming took 5 bases from V and 2 from J, leaving 16 bases between them. The CDR3 is CASSPPPEGPYNEQFF. CDR3 nucleotide sequence: TGTGCCAGCAGCCCCCCGCCCGAGGGTCCCTACAATGAGCAGTTCTTC.

There are many counts of this clonotype. The chain couples TRBV20-1 to TRBJ2-5, with 9 bases matching TRBD2. Trimming at V came to 5 bases and at J to 5 bases, leaving 12 bases not matched to a gene. Germline-derived CDR1 and CDR2 are DFQATT and SNEGSKA (reference sequence). This CDR3 region has 15 residues. The CDR3 nucleotides read TGCAGTGCTGCTCTTCGCGGGGGGGCGCGGGAGACCCAGTACTTC. This translates into CSAALRGGARETQYF.

The chain joins TRBV19 to TRBJ2-7; 8 nucleotides match TRBD1. This CDR3 spans 16 amino acids. CDR1 and CDR2 from the germline V gene are LNHDA and SQIVND (reference sequence). Trimming took 3 bases from V and 2 from J; bases not matched to a gene: 9. The CDR3 loop is CASSIFGQGPPYEQYF. The CDR3 nucleotides are TGTGCCAGTAGTATCTTCGGACAGGGTCCCCCCTACGAGCAGTACTTC.

At least ten counts were recorded for this clonotype. The V gene is TRBV4-3, the J gene TRBJ1-1; a possible D gene is TRBD1 (5 bases). Per germline, CDR1 LGHNA and CDR2 YSLEER. V was clipped by 0 bases and J by 1 base, with 9 bases between them. This CDR3 has 15 residues. In nucleotides, the CDR3 is TGCGCCAGCAGCCAAGAAAGTAGGGGGAACACTGAAGCTTTCTTT. Its translation is CASSQESRGNTEAFF.

This clonotype has a count of ten or more. The chain is built from TRBV6-1 and TRBJ2-7; no clear D. Looked up from germline, CDR1 is MNHNS and CDR2 is SASEGT. Trimming removed 7 bases from V and 1 base from J, with 11 bases in between. CDR3 length: 13 amino acids. CDR3 loop: CASKGLRSYEQYF. The CDR3, as DNA: TGTGCCAGCAAAGGTCTTAGATCCTACGAGCAGTACTTC.

This clonotype was counted ten times or more. V gene TRBV12-3 or TRBV12-4 combines with J gene TRBJ2-5; 7 nucleotides agree with TRBD1. V was pared by 6 bases and J by 6 bases, with 7 bases of the junction left unmatched. There are 13 residues in the CDR3. CDR3 amino acids: CASSRDSFKTQYF. The DNA of the CDR3 is TGTGCCAGCAGCCGGGACAGTTTTAAGACCCAGTACTTC.

This clonotype was seen many times. The chain recombines TRBV24-1 with TRBJ1-5; tentatively, D is TRBD1 (6 bases). Germline CDR1 and CDR2: KGHDR and SFDVKD. The CDR3 runs 14 residues. Trimming stripped 4 bases from V and 9 bases from J, with 15 bases between. DNA of the CDR3: TGTGCCACCAGTGACGAGACAGGTGGTGGGCCCCAGCATTTT. Amino acid sequence: CATSDETGGGPQHF.

The chain links TRBV15 to TRBJ2-7; D might be TRBD1 (6 bases). The V gene's germline CDR1 is LNHNV and CDR2 YYDKDF (reference sequence). CDR3 length: 13 residues. The V end lost 3 bases, the J end lost 1 base, and 7 bases lay between the germline ends. The CDR3 region is CATSRDSSYEQYF. Written as DNA, the CDR3 is TGTGCCACCAGCAGGGACAGTTCCTACGAGCAGTACTTC.

This clonotype was detected many times. This chain joins TRBV23-1 and TRBJ2-7; D is perhaps TRBD1 or TRBD2 (5 bases each). TRBV23-1 is assigned to the ORF class and has an uncertain function. The CDR3 length is 16 residues. V shed 3 bases and J shed 5 bases, with 20 bases lying between them. CDR3 nucleotide sequence: TGCGCCAGCAGTCAGTCCTCGGGGCGCCCGACCCACGAGCAGTACTTC. The encoded protein is CASSQSSGRPTHEQYF.

In its sample, this clonotype was seen a few times. The J gene is TRBJ1-6, the V gene TRBV11-3; D may be TRBD1 (5 bases). CDR1 SGHNT and CDR2 YENEEA come from the germline V gene. V was clipped by 5 bases and J by 12 bases, with 11 bases between them. The length of the CDR3 is 12 residues. CDR3 coding DNA: TGTGCCAGCAGCCGCGGGGGAGAACCCCTCCACTTT. Translating it yields CASSRGGEPLHF.

This clonotype has just a few counts. The chain couples TRBV27 to TRBJ2-7, with 11 bases matching TRBD1. This CDR3 has 15 residues. Germline V gene lookup returns CDR1 MNHEY and CDR2 SMNVEV (reference sequence). V dropped 4 bases and J dropped 2; count of bases not matched to a gene: 4. The CDR3 is CASSSGTGGPYEQYF. CDR3 DNA sequence: TGTGCCAGCAGTTCTGGGACAGGGGGACCCTACGAGCAGTACTTC.

This clonotype was counted at least ten times. The CDR3 DNA is TGTGCCAGCAGCTTAAGGTCTAGCGGCACAGATACGCAGTATTTT. Its protein is CASSLRSSGTDTQYF. The chain combines TRBV7-2 with TRBJ2-3, with D tentatively TRBD2 (6 bases). V was clipped by 2 bases and J by 1 base, with 10 bases between them. Germline V lookup: CDR1 SGHTA, CDR2 FQGNSA. The CDR3 runs 15 residues.

This clonotype has a count of ten or more. The V gene is TRBV6-4, the J gene TRBJ2-5; D gene uncertain. There are 12 residues in the CDR3. V gave up 8 bases and J gave up 4 bases, with 11 bases separating them. Per germline, CDR1 MRHNA and CDR2 SNTAGT. This CDR3 is CASQGWVETQYF. CDR3 coding DNA: TGTGCCAGCCAAGGCTGGGTAGAGACCCAGTACTTC.

This clonotype appeared many times. The genes are TRBV23-1 and TRBJ2-7; no reliable D call. TRBV23-1 belongs to the ORF category, with a function that is uncertain. The CDR3 spans 14 residues. Trimming shortened V by 3 bases and J by 6 bases, and 15 bases separated the two germline ends. The CDR3 region is CASSHGSAWGEQYF. The CDR3, as DNA: TGCGCCAGCAGTCATGGCAGTGCCTGGGGCGAGCAGTACTTC.

The V call is TRBV2, the J call TRBJ1-1; no definite D call. Trimming left V 0 bases short and J 7 bases short, with 3 bases between. Germline values: CDR1 SNHLY, CDR2 FYNNEI. The CDR3 totals 11 residues. CDR3 nucleotides: TGTGCCAGCAGTGAAGCGGGTGAAGCTTTCTTT. Translated: CASSEAGEAFF.

In its sample, this clonotype was seen many times. The chain is built from TRBV10-1 and TRBJ1-5; TRBD1 is a possible D gene (6 bases). Germline V lookup: CDR1 WNHNN, CDR2 SYGVQD (reference sequence). The length of the CDR3 is 13 residues. The ends were cut back, 4 bases at V and 3 bases at J, with 7 bases in the middle. CDR3 in DNA: TGCGCCAGCAGTGGGGGGGCCAATCAGCCCCAGCATTTT. Its translation: CASSGGANQPQHF.

This clonotype was seen at least ten times. The chain recombines TRBV7-2 with TRBJ2-2; 13 bases match TRBD2. The J segment lost 8 bases and the V segment lost 5 bases, leaving 5 bases of the junction unmatched. Germline lookup yields CDR1 SGHTA and CDR2 FQGNSA. The CDR3 covers 15 residues. CDR3 nucleotides: TGTGCCAGCAGCCGAACTAGCGGGGGGGCAGGGGAGCTGTTTTTT. Its translation: CASSRTSGGAGELFF.

This clonotype was seen many times. This CDR3 reads CASSKHRGQVETQYF. In DNA, the CDR3 is TGTGCCAGCAGTAAACACAGGGGACAGGTAGAGACCCAGTACTTC. This chain uses TRBV28 with TRBJ2-5; 8 positions agree with TRBD1. V dropped 5 bases and J dropped 4; count of bases not matched to a gene: 9. CDR1 and CDR2 (germline): MDHEN, SYDVKM. The CDR3 is made up of 15 amino acids.

Many counts were recorded for this clonotype. An end of the junction differs from the germline gene, which may be a read error. This chain links TRBV19 with TRBJ2-7; possibly TRBD1 for D (6 bases). This CDR3 region has 14 residues. Germline CDR1 and CDR2: LNHDA and SQIVND (reference sequence). This CDR3 is CASSIGGSSYEQYF. Here the CDR3 DNA reads TGTGCCAGCAGTATTGGGGGCAGCTCCTATGAACAGTACTTC.

This clonotype was detected a few times. The rearrangement uses TRBV25-1 and TRBJ1-1; D ambiguous. Germline assignment: CDR1 MGHDK and CDR2 SYGVNS. This CDR3 is 14 amino acids long. The V gene lost 6 bases and the J gene lost 4 bases, with 15 bases spanning the gap. The CDR3 DNA reads as TGTGCCAGCAGAAAAAAGATTGGAGCCACTGAAGCTTTCTTT. Its protein product is CASRKKIGATEAFF. Full variable domain (remainder filled in from reference TRBV25-1 and TRBJ1-1): EADIYQTPRYLVIGTGKKITLECSQTMGHDKMYWYQQDPGMELHLIHYSYGVNSTEKGDLSSESTVSRIRTEHFPLTLESARPSHTSQYLCASRKKIGATEAFFGQGTRLTVV.

There are many counts of this clonotype. This chain links TRBV28 with TRBJ2-7, with 8 bases aligning to TRBD1. CDR3 length: 14 amino acids. V lost 6 bases to trimming and J lost 3 bases; unmatched junction nucleotides: 7. From germline, CDR1 is MDHEN and CDR2 SYDVKM. The CDR3 DNA is TGTGCCAGCAGCCGGGCAGGGGGCGGCTACGAGCAGTACTTC. It is translated as CASSRAGGGYEQYF. The whole variable domain, remainder taken from reference TRBV28 and TRBJ2-7, is DVKVTQSSRYLVKRTGEKVFLECVQDMDHENMFWYRQDPGLGLRLIYFSYDVKMKEKGDIPEGYSVSREKKERFSLILESASTNQTSMYLCASSRAGGGYEQYFGPGTRLTVT.

This clonotype has more than one count but fewer than ten. Sequence at one end of the junction differs from germline and may be a read error. The rearrangement links TRBV4-2 to TRBJ2-5; no definite D call. The germline gives CDR1 LGHNA, CDR2 YNFKEQ. This CDR3 region has 14 residues. CDR3 sequence reads: CASSPDKFQDTQYF. In DNA form, the CDR3 reads TGTGCCAGCAGCCCAGACAAATTCCAAGACACCCAGTACTTT.

This clonotype has a count of ten or more. V usage is TRBV29-1 and J usage is TRBJ1-1; no clear D gene. There are 10 residues in the CDR3. V dropped 7 bases and J dropped 7 bases, with 10 bases sitting between them. CDR1 SQVTM and CDR2 ANQGSEA come from the germline V gene. For the CDR3, the DNA is TGCAGCGCTCTCCTAGGTGAAGCTTTCTTT. Its protein product is CSALLGEAFF.

This clonotype has a count of ten or more. An end of the junction does not agree with germline; a read error may underlie this. This chain joins TRBV4-1 and TRBJ1-4, with 7 bases lining up with TRBD1. Germline-derived CDR1 and CDR2 are MGHRA and YSYEKL. CDR3 length equals 14 residues. The DNA for the CDR3 is TGTGCCAGCAGCCAAGACAGGGCCAACGAAAGATTATTTTTC. As protein: CASSQDRANERLFF.

This clonotype was counted many times. The gene calls are TRBV29-1 and TRBJ2-7; either TRBD1 or TRBD2 may fit D (5 bases each). Trimming left V 7 bases short and J 2 bases short, with 18 bases between. This CDR3 contains 14 residues. The germline CDR1 and CDR2 sequences are SQVTM and ANQGSEA. Here the CDR3 reads CSAAIGAGTYEQYF. The CDR3 DNA follows: TGCAGCGCCGCGATCGGGGCAGGGACCTACGAGCAGTACTTC.